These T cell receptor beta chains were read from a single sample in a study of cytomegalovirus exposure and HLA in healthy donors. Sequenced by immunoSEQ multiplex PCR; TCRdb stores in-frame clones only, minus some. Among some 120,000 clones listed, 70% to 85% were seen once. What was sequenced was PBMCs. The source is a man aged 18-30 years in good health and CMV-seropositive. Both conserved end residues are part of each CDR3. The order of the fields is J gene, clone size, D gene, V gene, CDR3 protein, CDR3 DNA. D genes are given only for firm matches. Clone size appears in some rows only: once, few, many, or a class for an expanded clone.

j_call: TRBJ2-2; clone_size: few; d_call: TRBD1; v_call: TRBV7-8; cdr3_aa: CASSLQRDRVTGELFF; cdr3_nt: TGTGCCAGCAGCTTACAACGGGACAGGGTAACCGGGGAGCTGTTTTTT
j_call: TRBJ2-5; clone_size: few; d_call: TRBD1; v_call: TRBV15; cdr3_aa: CATSRQGQGETQYF; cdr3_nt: TGTGCCACCAGCAGACAGGGACAGGGAGAGACCCAGTACTTC
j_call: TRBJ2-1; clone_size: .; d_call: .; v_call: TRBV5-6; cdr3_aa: CASSFRGNRYNEQFF; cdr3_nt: TGTGCCAGCAGCTTCCGCGGGAATAGATACAATGAGCAGTTCTTC
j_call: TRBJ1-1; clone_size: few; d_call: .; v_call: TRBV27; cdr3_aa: CASKSMGERGYTAEAFF; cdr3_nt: TGTGCCAGCAAATCTATGGGCGAGCGGGGGTATACCGCTGAAGCTTTCTTT
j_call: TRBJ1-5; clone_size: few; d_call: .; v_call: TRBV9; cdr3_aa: CASSVRVRSNQPQHF; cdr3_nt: TGTGCCAGCAGCGTGAGGGTAAGGAGCAATCAGCCCCAGCATTTT
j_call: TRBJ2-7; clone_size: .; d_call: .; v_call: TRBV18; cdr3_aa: CASSRKGLEQYF; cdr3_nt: TGTGCCAGCTCCCGGAAGGGGCTCGAGCAGTACTTC
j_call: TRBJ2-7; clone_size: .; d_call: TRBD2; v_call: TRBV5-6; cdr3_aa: CASSFSSGRAYEQYF; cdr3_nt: TGTGCCAGCAGCTTTTCTAGCGGGAGGGCCTACGAGCAGTACTTC
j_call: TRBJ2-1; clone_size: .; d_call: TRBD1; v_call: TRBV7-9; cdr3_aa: CSSSDGQAFYNEQFF; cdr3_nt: TGTTCCAGCAGCGACGGACAGGCGTTCTACAATGAGCAGTTCTTC
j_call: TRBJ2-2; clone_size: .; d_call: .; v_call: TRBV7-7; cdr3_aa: CASSLAKGPNTGELFF; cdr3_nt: TGTGCTAGCAGCTTAGCAAAGGGGCCGAACACCGGGGAGCTGTTTTTT
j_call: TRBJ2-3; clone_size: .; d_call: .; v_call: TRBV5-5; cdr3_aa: CASSLTSTDTQYF; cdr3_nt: TGTGCCAGCAGTTTGACATCCACAGATACGCAGTATTTT
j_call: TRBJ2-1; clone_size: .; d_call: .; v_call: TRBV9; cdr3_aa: CASSVANEQFF; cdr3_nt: TGTGCCAGCAGCGTAGCAAATGAGCAGTTCTTC
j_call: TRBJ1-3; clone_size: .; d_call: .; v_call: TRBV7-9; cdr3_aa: CSSSLMQGTGNTIYF; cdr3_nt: TGTTCCAGCAGCTTAATGCAGGGGACTGGAAACACCATATATTTT
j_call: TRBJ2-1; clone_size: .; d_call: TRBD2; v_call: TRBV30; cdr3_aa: CAWMTLAVVRVGSYNEQFF; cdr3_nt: TGTGCCTGGATGACCCTAGCGGTAGTTCGGGTTGGCTCCTACAATGAGCAGTTCTTC
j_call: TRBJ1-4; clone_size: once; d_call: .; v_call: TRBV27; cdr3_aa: CASSSYLRGAGNEKLFF; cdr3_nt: TGTGCCAGCAGTTCCTACCTCAGGGGCGCGGGTAATGAAAAACTGTTTTTT
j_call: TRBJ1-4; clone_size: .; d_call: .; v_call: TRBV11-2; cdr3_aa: CASSSKGQMFNEKLFF; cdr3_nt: TGTGCCAGCAGCTCCAAAGGACAGATGTTTAATGAAAAACTGTTTTTT
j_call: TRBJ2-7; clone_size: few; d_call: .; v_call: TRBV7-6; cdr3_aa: CASSPFPRTEPLEQYF; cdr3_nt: TGTGCCAGCAGCCCATTCCCTCGGACAGAGCCCCTCGAGCAGTACTTC
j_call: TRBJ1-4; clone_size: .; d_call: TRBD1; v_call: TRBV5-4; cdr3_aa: CASSLYRGEKLFF; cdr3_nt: TGTGCCAGCAGCTTGTACAGGGGGGAAAAACTGTTTTTT
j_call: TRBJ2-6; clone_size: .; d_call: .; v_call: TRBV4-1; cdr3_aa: CASSQGRGRHSGANGLTF; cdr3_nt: TGCGCCAGCAGCCAAGGAAGGGGTCGGCACTCTGGGGCCAACGGCCTGACTTTC
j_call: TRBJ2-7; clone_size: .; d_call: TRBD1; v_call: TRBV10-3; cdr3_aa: CAISGTGVEQYF; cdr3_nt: TGTGCCATCAGTGGCACAGGGGTCGAGCAGTACTTC
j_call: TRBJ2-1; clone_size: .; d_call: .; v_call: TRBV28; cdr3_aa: CASSPSLGGDEQFF; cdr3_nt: TGTGCCAGCAGTCCGAGCCTTGGAGGGGATGAGCAGTTCTTC
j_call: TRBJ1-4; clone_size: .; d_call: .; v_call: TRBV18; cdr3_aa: CASSPPGTINEKLFF; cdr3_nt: TGTGCCAGCTCACCCCCCGGGACAATAAATGAAAAACTGTTTTTT
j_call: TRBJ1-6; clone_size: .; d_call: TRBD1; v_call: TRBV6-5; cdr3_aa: CASTNVGTGGPPLHF; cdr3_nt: TGTGCCAGCACCAATGTCGGGACAGGGGGACCACCCCTCCACTTT
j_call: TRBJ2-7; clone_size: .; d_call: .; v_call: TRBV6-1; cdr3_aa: CASRVWASYEQYF; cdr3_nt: TGTGCCAGCAGGGTCTGGGCCTCCTACGAGCAGTACTTC
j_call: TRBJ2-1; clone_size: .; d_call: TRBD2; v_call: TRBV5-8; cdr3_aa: CASSPGRSGSINNEQFF; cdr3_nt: TGTGCCAGCAGCCCTGGGAGAAGCGGGAGCATCAACAATGAGCAGTTCTTC
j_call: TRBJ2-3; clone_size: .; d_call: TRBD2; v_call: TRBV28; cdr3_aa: CASSSLGAGVPDTQYF; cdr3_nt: TGTGCCAGCAGTTCCCTCGGGGCGGGAGTACCAGATACGCAGTATTTT
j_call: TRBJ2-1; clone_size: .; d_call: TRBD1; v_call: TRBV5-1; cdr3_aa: CASSQAGTGPNNEQFF; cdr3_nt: TGCGCCAGCAGTCAGGCCGGGACAGGGCCCAACAATGAGCAGTTCTTC
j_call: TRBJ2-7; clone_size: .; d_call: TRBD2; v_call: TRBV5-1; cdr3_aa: CASSWGSGSGDEQYF; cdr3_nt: TGCGCCAGCAGCTGGGGAAGCGGGAGCGGGGACGAGCAGTACTTC
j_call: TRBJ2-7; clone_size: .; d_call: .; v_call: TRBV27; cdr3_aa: CASSLATPYEQYF; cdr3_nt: TGTGCCAGCAGTTTAGCGACTCCCTACGAGCAGTACTTC
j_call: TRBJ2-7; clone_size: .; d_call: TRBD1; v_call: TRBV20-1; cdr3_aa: CSAGTAYEQYF; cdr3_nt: TGCAGTGCTGGGACAGCTTACGAGCAGTACTTC
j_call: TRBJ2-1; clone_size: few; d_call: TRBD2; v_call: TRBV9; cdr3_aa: CASSVSGGSYNEQFF; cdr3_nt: TGTGCCAGCAGCGTGAGCGGGGGCTCCTACAATGAGCAGTTCTTC
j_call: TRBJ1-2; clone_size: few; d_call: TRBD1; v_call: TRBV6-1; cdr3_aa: CASLRGQNIYGYTF; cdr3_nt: TGTGCCAGCCTCCGGGGACAGAACATATATGGCTACACCTTC